This TCR beta chain was obtained from a study of blood T cell repertoires in COVID-19. Across the whole study: T cells, B-cell-depleted T cells, or PBMCs supplied cDNA or gDNA.

Some clones are missing from TCRdb's copy, which holds only in-frame ones; the method was immunoSEQ multiplex PCR. The data contain around 100,000 clones, around 73% of them singletons. This receptor was taken from a man aged 55 to 69 with active or convalescent COVID-19. Sequencing was done on a sample of peripheral blood.

In nucleotides, the CDR3 is TGTGCCAGCAGCCAAGTCTCAGGCCCAACTAATGAAAAACTGTTTTTT. This gives the protein CASSQVSGPTNEKLFF. The chain combines TRBV14 with TRBJ1-4; no firm D call. This CDR3 contains 16 residues. The germline gives CDR1 SGHDN, CDR2 FVKESK. The V and J ends lost 1 base and 0 bases respectively, with 9 bases between them.